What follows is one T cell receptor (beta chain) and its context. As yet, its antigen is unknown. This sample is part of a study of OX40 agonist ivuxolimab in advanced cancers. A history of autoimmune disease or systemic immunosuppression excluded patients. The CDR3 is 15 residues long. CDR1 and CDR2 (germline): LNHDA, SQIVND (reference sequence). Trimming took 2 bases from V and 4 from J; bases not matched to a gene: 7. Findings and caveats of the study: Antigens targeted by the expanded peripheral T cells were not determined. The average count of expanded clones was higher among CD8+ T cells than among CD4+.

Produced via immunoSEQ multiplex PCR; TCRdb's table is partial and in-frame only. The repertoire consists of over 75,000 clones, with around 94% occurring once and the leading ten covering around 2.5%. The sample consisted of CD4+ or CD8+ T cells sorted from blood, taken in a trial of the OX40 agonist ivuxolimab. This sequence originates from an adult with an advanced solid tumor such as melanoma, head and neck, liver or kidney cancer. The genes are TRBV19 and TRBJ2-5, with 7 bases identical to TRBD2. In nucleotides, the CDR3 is TGTGCCAGTAGTATAACCCCGTCGGGAGGAGAGACCCAGTACTTC. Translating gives CASSITPSGGETQYF.